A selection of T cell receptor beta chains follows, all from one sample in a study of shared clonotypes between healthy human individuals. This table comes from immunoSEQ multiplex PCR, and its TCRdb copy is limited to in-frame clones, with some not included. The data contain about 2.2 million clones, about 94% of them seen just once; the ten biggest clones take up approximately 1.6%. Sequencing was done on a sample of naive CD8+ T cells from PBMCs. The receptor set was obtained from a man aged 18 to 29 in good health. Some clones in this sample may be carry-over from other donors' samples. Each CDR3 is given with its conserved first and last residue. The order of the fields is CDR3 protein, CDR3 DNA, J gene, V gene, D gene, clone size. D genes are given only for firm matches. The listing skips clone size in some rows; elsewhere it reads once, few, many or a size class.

CDR3aa: CASSFGLAETYEQYF
CDR3nt: TGTGCCAGCAGTTTCGGATTAGCGGAGACCTACGAGCAGTACTTC
j_gene: TRBJ2-7
v_gene: TRBV27
d_gene: .
abundance: once

CDR3aa: CASRSRSGANVLTF
CDR3nt: TGTGCCAGCCGTTCCCGCTCTGGGGCCAACGTCCTGACTTTC
j_gene: TRBJ2-6
v_gene: TRBV7-2
d_gene: .
abundance: .

CDR3aa: CASSLEISRYNEQFF
CDR3nt: TGTGCCAGCAGCTTGGAGATCTCCCGCTACAATGAGCAGTTCTTC
j_gene: TRBJ2-1
v_gene: TRBV5-8
d_gene: .
abundance: .

CDR3aa: CSVEATGVAGNTIYF
CDR3nt: TGCAGCGTTGAAGCCACAGGCGTCGCGGGAAACACCATATATTTT
j_gene: TRBJ1-3
v_gene: TRBV29-1
d_gene: .
abundance: .

CDR3aa: CASAPGNGELFF
CDR3nt: TGTGCCAGCGCCCCGGGGAACGGGGAGCTGTTTTTT
j_gene: TRBJ2-2
v_gene: TRBV5-6
d_gene: .
abundance: .

CDR3aa: CASRLVGSGAVEQYF
CDR3nt: TGTGCCAGCAGACTTGTTGGGTCTGGGGCGGTTGAGCAGTACTTC
j_gene: TRBJ2-7
v_gene: TRBV27
d_gene: .
abundance: .

CDR3aa: CASSSPRGGTQYF
CDR3nt: TGTGCCAGCAGTTCCCCAAGGGGGGGCACGCAGTATTTT
j_gene: TRBJ2-3
v_gene: TRBV27
d_gene: .
abundance: .

CDR3aa: CATTQGATEAFF
CDR3nt: TGTGCCACCACCCAGGGGGCGACTGAAGCTTTCTTT
j_gene: TRBJ1-1
v_gene: TRBV15
d_gene: TRBD1
abundance: few

CDR3aa: CASSPILGTGEYEQYF
CDR3nt: TGTGCCAGCAGTCCTATCCTGGGGACAGGGGAGTACGAGCAGTACTTC
j_gene: TRBJ2-7
v_gene: TRBV27
d_gene: TRBD1
abundance: .

CDR3aa: CASSWDPSNTEAFF
CDR3nt: TGTGCCAGCAGCTGGGACCCAAGTAACACTGAAGCTTTCTTT
j_gene: TRBJ1-1
v_gene: TRBV5-6
d_gene: .
abundance: .